These 13 T cell receptor beta chains share one sample of origin, sequenced in a study of T cells in Graves' hyperthyroidism and ophthalmopathy. TCR beta CDR3 regions were amplified from RNA. The HTBI set primed first-round TCR CDR3 RT-PCR. TCRdb processed the multiplex PCR reads anew with MiXCR; each CDR3 protein has one entry. The sample records about 400,000 distinct CDR3 sequences, under 15% being singletons. Sequencing used blood. The receptors come from a woman between 25 and 40 years old with Graves' hyperthyroidism.

This clonotype has only a few counts. The V gene is TRBV7-3, the J gene TRBJ2-1, with a weak D call TRBD2 (6 bases). Germline CDR1 and CDR2: SGHTA and FQGTGA. Trimming removed 4 bases at V and 0 bases at J, with 16 bases between. The CDR3 is 17 amino acids. CDR3 amino acids: CASSSKSGRDSYNEQFF. For the CDR3, the DNA is TGTGCCAGCAGCTCAAAGTCGGGGCGGGACTCCTACAATGAGCAGTTCTTC.

This clonotype was detected a few times. J is TRBJ1-6 and V is TRBV2; no reliable D call. Trimming cost V 11 bases and J 8 bases, with 10 bases left between them. CDR1 and CDR2 (germline): SNHLY, FYNNEI. CDR3 length equals 11 residues. This chain's CDR3 is CAGKRDSPLHF. The CDR3 region has the DNA TGTGCCGGCAAAAGGGATTCACCCCTCCACTTT.

This clonotype was seen a few times. This chain uses TRBV29-1 with TRBJ2-7; possible D gene TRBD2, 5 bases. The CDR3 is made up of 14 amino acids. From germline, CDR1 is SQVTM and CDR2 ANQGSEA. V lost 7 bases, J lost 2 bases, and 18 bases lay in between. The CDR3 loop reads CSAKLQADTYEQYF. In DNA form, the CDR3 reads TGCAGCGCCAAGCTACAAGCGGATACCTACGAGCAGTACTTC.

V and J are TRBV20-1 and TRBJ2-7, with no clear D. The V gene lost 3 bases and the J gene lost 0 bases, with 9 bases spanning the gap. The germline CDR1 and CDR2 sequences are DFQATT and SNEGSKA (reference sequence). The length of the CDR3 is 13 residues. CDR3 in amino acids: CSASTVGSYEQYF. The CDR3 bases are TGCAGTGCTAGCACCGTGGGCTCCTACGAGCAGTACTTC.

This clonotype was counted only a few times. The chain links TRBV28 to TRBJ2-2, with D unresolved. The V end lost 4 bases, the J end lost 4 bases, and 16 bases lay between the germline ends. The CDR3 consists of 16 residues. Per germline, CDR1 MDHEN and CDR2 SYDVKM. CDR3 coding DNA: TGTGCCAGCAGTTCCAGCCAGTATGGGTTCACCGGGGAGCTGTTTTTT. It codes for CASSSSQYGFTGELFF.

This clonotype has only a few counts. The rearrangement uses TRBV20-1 and TRBJ2-3; 9 bases align to TRBD2. Trimming at V came to 3 bases and at J to 6 bases, leaving 16 bases not matched to a gene. Germline V CDR1 and CDR2: DFQATT, SNEGSKA (reference sequence). This CDR3 contains 17 residues. The chain's CDR3 is CSARDSKPGLAYDTQYF. For the CDR3, the DNA is TGCAGTGCTAGGGACAGTAAACCGGGACTAGCATACGATACGCAGTATTTT.

This chain uses TRBV19 with TRBJ2-5, with a possible D match to TRBD1 (7 bases). This CDR3 region has 14 residues. Per the germline V gene, CDR1 is LNHDA and CDR2 is SQIVND (reference sequence). Trimming left V 3 bases short and J 1 base short, with 9 bases between. CDR3 nucleotide sequence: TGTGCCAGTAGTATGGAGGGGGCCCAAGAGACCCAGTACTTC. Amino acid sequence: CASSMEGAQETQYF.

The gene calls are TRBV10-1 and TRBJ2-1; TRBD2 matches at 7 bases. The length of the CDR3 is 14 residues. V lost 6 bases, J lost 6 bases, and 8 bases stayed unmatched. CDR1 WNHNN and CDR2 SYGVQD come from the germline V gene (reference sequence). CDR3 amino acids: CASRGQREGNEQFF. In nucleotides, the CDR3 is TGCGCCAGCAGGGGCCAGCGGGAAGGCAATGAGCAGTTCTTC.

This clonotype occurred many times. The chain carries TRBV11-2 and TRBJ2-7; perhaps TRBD2 as D (6 bases). Trimming left V 5 bases short and J 4 bases short, with 18 bases between. The length of the CDR3 is 15 residues. The germline V gene encodes CDR1 SGHAT and CDR2 FQNNGV. CDR3 sequence reads: CASSLRTTGGYEQYF. The CDR3 DNA sequence: TGTGCCAGCAGCCTTCGGACTACCGGAGGGTACGAGCAGTACTTC.

CDR3 sequence: CASSIGTGTGELFF. CDR3 DNA: TGTGCCAGTAGTATAGGGACCGGCACCGGGGAGCTGTTTTTT. This chain links TRBV19 with TRBJ2-2; D is uncertain. The germline V and J ends were trimmed by 1 base and 4 bases, with 7 bases remaining between them. The CDR3 is 14 residues long. The V gene's germline CDR1 is LNHDA and CDR2 SQIVND (reference sequence).

J is TRBJ2-3 and V is TRBV5-5; the D gene is possibly TRBD2 (6 bases). In germline, CDR1 is SGHKS, CDR2 YYEKEE (reference sequence). CDR3 size: 15 residues. V dropped 4 bases and J dropped 6 bases, with 18 bases sitting between them. The DNA of the CDR3 is TGTGCCAGCAGCCCGACTGGGAGGTTGGCTGATACGCAGTATTTT. It yields the protein CASSPTGRLADTQYF.

This clonotype came up a few times. CDR3 amino acids: CAWSRGSGRGDEQFF. As DNA, the CDR3 is TGTGCCTGGAGCAGGGGTAGCGGGAGAGGGGATGAGCAGTTCTTC. This sequence joins TRBV30 and TRBJ2-1; TRBD2 matches at 9 bases. J was trimmed by 8 bases and V by 3 bases; bases with no gene match: 11. The CDR3 covers 15 residues. Germline CDR1 GTSNPN, CDR2 SVGIG (reference sequence).

The gene calls are TRBV29-1 and TRBJ2-5, with 10 bases fitting TRBD1. The CDR3 is 13 residues long. Germline trimming cut 7 bases from V and 8 bases from J; bases unmatched to any gene: 10. Germline V gives CDR1 SQVTM, CDR2 ANQGSEA. The CDR3 loop reads CSANFRDRGTQYF. CDR3 nucleotide sequence: TGCAGCGCTAATTTCCGGGACAGGGGCACCCAGTACTTC.